This entry lists 21 T cell receptor beta chains sequenced from one sample in a study of identical twins (dated by TCRdb to between 2015 and 2016). Receptor libraries were prepared by 5' RACE. TCRdb shows the sequencer as Illumina HiSeq 2000. TCRdb trimmed public reads at Q25 via fastp, called clones via MiXCR and kept in-frame beta chains. Under each unique CDR3 protein, matching rows form one entry showing the most common genes and DNA. This sample holds 600,000 to 700,000 distinct CDR3 sequences; around 21% were observed only once. The ten biggest clones cover 4.3% of the sample. Separately, the same data were catalogued under a study of T cells expressing NK-cell markers.

The material sequenced was PBMCs. These receptors were taken from a woman aged 18 to 35 in good health.

The chain uses TRBV6-6 and TRBJ1-1, with D hard to call. Trimming removed 0 bases from V and 5 bases from J, with 4 bases in between. From germline, CDR1 is MNHNY and CDR2 SVGAGI (reference sequence). CDR3 length equals 12 residues. Written as DNA, the CDR3 is TGTGCCAGCAGTTACTCGAAAACTGAAGCTTTCTTT. It yields the protein CASSYSKTEAFF.

The chain uses TRBV10-3 and TRBJ1-5; a possible D gene is TRBD1 (6 bases). The CDR3 has 16 residues. The V and J ends lost 0 bases and 9 bases respectively, with 18 bases between them. Germline V gene lookup returns CDR1 ENHRY and CDR2 SYGVKD. The CDR3 region has the DNA TGTGCCATCAGTGAGTCGGGGTTGGACAGCATGTGGCCCCAGCATTTT. Its translation: CAISESGLDSMWPQHF.

The chain links TRBV12-3 or TRBV12-4 to TRBJ2-1; no reliable D call. This CDR3 region has 13 residues. Trimming took off 6 bases at V and 8 bases at J, with 14 bases between the two ends. The DNA of the CDR3 is TGTGCCAGCAGAGGCTGGCTTGGGGATGAGCAGTTCTTC. It specifies CASRGWLGDEQFF.

In this sample, this clonotype turned up a few times. The V call is TRBV4-3, the J call TRBJ2-2; D not resolved. V dropped 0 bases and J dropped 2 bases, with 4 bases sitting between them. CDR1 is LGHNA and CDR2 is YSLEER in the germline V gene. The CDR3 covers 14 residues. The CDR3, as DNA: TGCGCCAGCAGCCAAGAAGATAACACCGGGGAGCTGTTTTTT. Encoded protein: CASSQEDNTGELFF.

This clonotype was detected a few times. CDR3 sequence: CSARSHGDYGYTF. Written as DNA, the CDR3 is TGCAGTGCTAGATCCCACGGGGACTATGGCTACACCTTC. V usage is TRBV20-1 and J usage is TRBJ1-2, with no clear D. Trimming cost V 2 bases and J 3 bases, with 10 bases left between them. CDR1 DFQATT and CDR2 SNEGSKA come from the germline V gene (reference sequence). This CDR3 has 13 residues.

This sequence joins TRBV9 and TRBJ2-7, with a weak D call TRBD2 (6 bases). Germline V gene lookup returns CDR1 SGDLS and CDR2 YYNGEE. The V gene lost 0 bases and the J gene lost 2 bases, with 9 bases spanning the gap. The CDR3 has 14 amino acids. The CDR3 nucleotides read TGTGCCAGCAGCGTAGACGGACTAACCTACGAGCAGTACTTC. Translated, it gives CASSVDGLTYEQYF.

This clonotype was counted a few times. The rearrangement links TRBV12-5 to TRBJ2-7; D is perhaps TRBD1 or TRBD2 (5 bases each). In germline, CDR1 is LGHNT, CDR2 FRNRAP. The V end was cut by 2 bases, the J end by 1 base, with 15 bases between. This CDR3 region has 16 residues. CDR3 protein: CASGLFGDRLSYEQYF. For the CDR3, the DNA is TGTGCTAGTGGTTTGTTTGGGGACCGACTTTCCTACGAGCAGTACTTC.

This clonotype was observed a few times. The chain is built from TRBV15 and TRBJ2-7; D may match TRBD1 or TRBD2 (5 bases each). Trimming cost V 0 bases and J 3 bases, with 12 bases left between them. This CDR3 has 15 amino acids. Germline V gene sequence: CDR1 LNHNV, CDR2 YYDKDF (reference sequence). CDR3 residues: CATSRDRDLNYEQYF. The CDR3 bases are TGTGCCACCAGCAGAGATCGGGACCTAAACTACGAGCAGTACTTC.

This chain uses TRBV5-1 with TRBJ2-3; D is ambiguous. CDR1 is SGHRS, CDR2 YFSETQ, per germline. V gave up 6 bases and J gave up 5 bases, with 10 bases separating them. CDR3 length: 12 residues. CDR3 in DNA: TGCGCCAGCAAGCATACGGGAGATACGCAGTATTTT. Amino acid sequence: CASKHTGDTQYF.

The chain is built from TRBV5-5 and TRBJ2-5; D possibly corresponds to TRBD1 (6 bases). Germline-derived CDR1 and CDR2 are SGHKS and YYEKEE (reference sequence). V was shortened by 4 bases and J by 4 bases, with 11 bases between the two germline ends. This CDR3 contains 13 residues. CDR3 in amino acids: CASSHTGRETQYF. The CDR3 coding sequence is TGTGCCAGCAGCCATACAGGGCGAGAGACCCAGTACTTC. Looking up the rest from reference TRBV5-5 and TRBJ2-5 gives the full variable domain: DAGVTQSPTHLIKTRGQQVTLRCSPISGHKSVSWYQQVLGQGPQFIFQYYEKEERGRGNFPDRFSARQFPNYSSELNVNALLLGDSALYLCASSHTGRETQYFGPGTRLLVL.

The chain combines TRBV1 with TRBJ2-5. TRBV1 is described as a pseudogene. CDR3 length: 15 amino acids. CDR3 sequence (DNA): TGCACCAGCAGCCAACTTTTGGGGTCGTTTGGGGCCCAGTACTTC. This translates into CTSSQLLGSFGAQYF.

This clonotype has more than one count but fewer than ten. V usage is TRBV9 and J usage is TRBJ2-7; 8 nucleotides match TRBD2. The CDR3 is 14 amino acids. V was clipped by 4 bases and J by 5 bases; unmatched bases: 8. Germline CDR1 reads SGDLS; CDR2 reads YYNGEE. In nucleotides, the CDR3 is TGTGCCAGCAGCTCGGGAGGGGTCCCCCACGAGCAGTACTTC. Residues: CASSSGGVPHEQYF. Combining the CDR3 with reference TRBV9 and TRBJ2-7 gives the whole variable domain DSGVTQTPKHLITATGQRVTLRCSPRSGDLSVYWYQQSLDQGLQFLIQYYNGEERAKGNILERFSAQQFPDLHSELNLSSLELGDSALYFCASSSGGVPHEQYFGPGTRLTVT.

This chain links TRBV20-1 with TRBJ1-2; D not resolved. V was trimmed by 3 bases and J by 8 bases, leaving 13 bases between them. Germline lookup yields CDR1 DFQATT and CDR2 SNEGSKA (reference sequence). This CDR3 has 12 amino acids. Here the CDR3 reads CSASLASQGYTF. In DNA, the CDR3 is TGCAGTGCTAGTCTGGCTTCTCAGGGCTACACCTTC.

The genes are TRBV20-1 and TRBJ2-2; TRBD1 matches at 7 bases. This CDR3 region has 14 residues. CDR1 and CDR2 (germline): DFQATT, SNEGSKA (reference sequence). Trimming at V came to 3 bases and at J to 7 bases, leaving 8 bases not matched to a gene. CDR3 nucleotide sequence: TGCAGTGCTAGGGGAGACAGGGCTCACGGGGAGCTGTTTTTT. This translates into CSARGDRAHGELFF.

This clonotype occurred many times. The chain couples TRBV11-2 to TRBJ2-1; 7 bases align to TRBD1. V shed 4 bases, J shed 4 bases, and the junction held 19 bases outside the gene matches. The germline CDR1 and CDR2 sequences are SGHAT and FQNNGV. This CDR3 comprises 19 residues. The CDR3 protein is CASSYPRDSYVQGYNEQFF. The CDR3 coding sequence is TGTGCCAGCAGCTACCCCCGGGACAGCTATGTTCAGGGGTACAATGAGCAGTTCTTC.

The J gene is TRBJ1-1, the V gene TRBV3-1, with TRBD1 as a possible D gene (5 bases). Looked up from germline, CDR1 is LGHDT and CDR2 is YNNKEL (reference sequence). CDR3 size: 15 residues. V shed 3 bases and J shed 2 bases, with 13 bases lying between them. The CDR3 spells CASSHLPGGNTEAFF. CDR3 nucleotide sequence: TGTGCCAGCAGCCACCTTCCGGGGGGTAACACTGAAGCTTTCTTT.

This clonotype was detected a few times. The chain uses TRBV4-3 and TRBJ2-1, with D possibly matching TRBD2 (6 bases). Trimming stripped 0 bases from V and 9 bases from J, with 15 bases between. Germline CDR1 and CDR2: LGHNA and YSLEER. The CDR3 contains 15 residues. The CDR3 protein is CASSQETGVGVEQFF. The CDR3 DNA reads TGCGCCAGCAGCCAAGAAACGGGAGTAGGTGTTGAGCAGTTCTTC.

This clonotype has more than one count but fewer than ten. This chain connects TRBV6-1 to TRBJ1-4; 8 nucleotides agree with TRBD1. Germline V gene data show CDR1 as MNHNS and CDR2 as SASEGT. V shed 7 bases, J shed 8 bases, and the junction held 12 bases outside the gene matches. CDR3 size: 15 residues. The CDR3 reads CASTRTGLIIEKLFF. The DNA for the CDR3 is TGTGCCAGCACCCGGACAGGGCTGATTATCGAAAAACTGTTTTTT.

This clonotype has just a few counts. One end of the junction does not line up with germline, which may come from a read error. This chain uses TRBV7-7 with TRBJ2-1; the D call may be TRBD1 or TRBD2 (5 bases each). CDR1 SSHAT and CDR2 FNYEAQ come from the germline V gene (reference sequence). This CDR3 is 14 amino acids long. The CDR3 loop reads CASSLAGTHNEQFF. Written as DNA, the CDR3 is TGTGCTAGCAGCTTAGCAGGGACCCACAATGAGCAGTTCTTC.

The V and J genes are TRBV12-3 or TRBV12-4 and TRBJ1-1; TRBD1 aligns across 11 bases. The CDR3 totals 15 residues. Unmatched junction bases numbered 8, after V lost 6 bases and J lost 5 bases. CDR3 in amino acids: CASRWTGGGWTEAFF. The CDR3, as DNA: TGTGCCAGCAGGTGGACAGGGGGCGGGTGGACTGAAGCTTTCTTT.

V usage is TRBV29-1 and J usage is TRBJ1-2; D not certain. The CDR3 is 12 residues long. The V gene's germline CDR1 is SQVTM and CDR2 ANQGSEA. V was shortened by 3 bases and J by 6 bases, with 11 bases between the two germline ends. For the CDR3, the DNA is TGCAGCGTTGAGCTGAGGGAAGATGGCTACACCTTC. It is translated as CSVELREDGYTF.